The TCR beta chain described here comes from a study of identical twins. The authors used template switching to add a universal primer site and gave cDNA unique molecular identifiers. TCRdb re-called the 5' RACE reads with MiXCR, one entry per CDR3 protein. Seen here are about 520,000 distinct CDR3 sequences, around 20% observed once, and the top ten hold approximately 0.95%. Notes on this clonotype: Antigen specificity is unknown.

Whole-study findings and limits: Alpha sequences that were out-of-frame and twin-shared showed an excess of low generation probability. Not following the same donors, the study drew its conclusions from cross-sectional statistical analysis.

The V end lost 4 bases, the J end lost 4 bases, and 8 bases lay between the germline ends. CDR3 length: 14 residues. The germline CDR1 and CDR2 sequences are ENHRY and SYGVKD. This sample was also put to use in a study of T cells expressing NK-cell markers. That paper states: As a fraction of CD8+ T cells, dominant NKG2C+ clonotypes reached roughly 1.0-7.5% in roughly 6 donors.

The clonotype comes from a woman younger than 30 in good health. The sample taken for sequencing was CD4+ T cells sorted from blood. The V gene is TRBV10-3, the J gene TRBJ2-6, with D possibly called TRBD1 or TRBD2 (5 bases each). CDR3 sequence (DNA): TGTGCCATCAGTGGAGGGACCGGGGCCAACGTCCTGACTTTC. The encoded protein is CAISGGTGANVLTF.